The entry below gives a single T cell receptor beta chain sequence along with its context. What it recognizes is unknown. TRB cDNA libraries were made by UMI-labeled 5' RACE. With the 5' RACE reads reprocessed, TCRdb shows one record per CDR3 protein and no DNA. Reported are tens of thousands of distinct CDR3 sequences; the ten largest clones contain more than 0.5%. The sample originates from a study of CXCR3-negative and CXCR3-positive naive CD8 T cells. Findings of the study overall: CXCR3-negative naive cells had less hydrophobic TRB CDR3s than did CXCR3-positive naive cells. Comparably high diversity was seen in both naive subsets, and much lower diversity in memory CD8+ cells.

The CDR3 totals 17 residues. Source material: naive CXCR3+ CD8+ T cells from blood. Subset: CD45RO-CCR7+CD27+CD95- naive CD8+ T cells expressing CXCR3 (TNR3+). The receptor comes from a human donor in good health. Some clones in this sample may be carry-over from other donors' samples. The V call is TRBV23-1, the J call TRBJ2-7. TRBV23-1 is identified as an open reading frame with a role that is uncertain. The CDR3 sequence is CASSQLPPREQPYEQYF.